This T cell receptor (beta chain) was sequenced for a study of molecular identifiers for immune sequencing clone quantification (dated by TCRdb to between 2018 and 2020). About the investigation overall: For a replicate experiment, RNA from around 20,000 or 100,000 naive CD8 T cells was divided into five aliquots, of which four were sequenced. This methods study used CD8 T cells to benchmark TCR RNA copy counting and molecular-identifier clustering-based TCR repertoire sequencing (MIDCIRS). Points the paper makes about the study in general: Naive libraries contained spiked-in Jurkat TCR RNA (10 copies' worth), which is not part of the donor repertoire. Modeling indicated about 3.1 TCR RNA copies recovered per cell, compared with about 10 by digital PCR, which implies a capture efficiency of 25% to 35%. The sizes of highly expanded clones could end up underestimated when identical TCR molecules share a barcode. Clones above 20 RNA copies held over 98% of molecules in CMV-specific effector cells but under 1% in naive cells. When barcode sub-clustering was not used, chimeric consensus sequences inflated TCR diversity, with chimeras reaching as high as 47%. Spiked-in Jurkat TCR RNA equivalent to a single cell was reported to be detectable even among over 800,000 naive CD8 T cells.

Libraries of naive CD8 T cells were built from about 21,000 to 970,000 sorted cells, with 10%, 30% or 50% of the purified RNA used. Naive CD8 T cells, defined as CD8+CD4-CCR7+CD45RA+, were FACS-sorted into RLT Plus buffer on a BD FACSAria II. Detection sensitivity was tested by spiking Jurkat RNA equal to some 10 TCR copies' worth into samples containing 20,000-1,000,000 naive CD8 T cells. Enrichment of CD8 T cells was performed with RosetteSep CD8+ T Cell Enrichment Cocktail and Ficoll-Paque, after which ACK red cell lysis was carried out. The protocol used for the library was PCR. Instrument on record: NextSeq 500. Bulk TCR libraries were prepared as previously described, using TCR primers listed in Table S5. The Qiagen AllPrep DNA/RNA kit was used to purify total RNA. Before any analysis, reads coming from multiple sequencing runs of the same library were combined into one pool. Regarding the original processing steps: Reads were retained only if their TCR constant sequence matched exactly, and those retained reads were trimmed to 150 nt and grouped according to their 12-nt molecular barcodes. Within each barcode group, reads were sub-clustered at a 15% Levenshtein threshold, and quality-weighted consensus sequences were built per RNA molecule. Non-functional sequences were removed, as were lower-count sequences one edit away from another. Based on a fit of two negative binomial distributions, barcode sub-clusters having less than 20% of the maximum read count were discarded. TCRdb reprocessing: public reads trimmed at Q25 with fastp, clones called with MiXCR, in-frame beta chains kept. Here each entry gathers all rows of one CDR3 protein and keeps the most common genes and DNA. The V and J calls were not made by the authors but by TCRdb's processing. The sample yields around 460,000 distinct CDR3 sequences; roughly 24% were counted once. Around 0.8% of the sample lies in the top ten.

This clonotype has only a few counts. It has no known antigen specificity. The junction does not match germline at one end; this may be a read error. The CDR3 runs 12 residues from the cysteine to the phenylalanine. Just the 36-base CDR3 DNA is kept, in frame starting at base 1. CDR1 and CDR2 were assigned from the germline V gene (reference sequence) as GTSNPN and SVGIG. The rearranged segments are TRBV30 and TRBJ2-3, with the D gene too uncertain to name. Sequences were obtained from naive CD8+ T cells from blood, with Jurkat cell RNA spiked in. The label giving this sample's cell subset or site can be read as: FACS-sorted CD8+CD4-CCR7+CD45RA+ naive T cells. The origin of this receptor is a human donor in good health. Some libraries in this study had Jurkat cell RNA spiked in. The CDR3 reads CAWGVSSDTQYF. Here is the DNA: TGTGCCTGGGGTGTATCTTCAGATACGCAGTATTTT.